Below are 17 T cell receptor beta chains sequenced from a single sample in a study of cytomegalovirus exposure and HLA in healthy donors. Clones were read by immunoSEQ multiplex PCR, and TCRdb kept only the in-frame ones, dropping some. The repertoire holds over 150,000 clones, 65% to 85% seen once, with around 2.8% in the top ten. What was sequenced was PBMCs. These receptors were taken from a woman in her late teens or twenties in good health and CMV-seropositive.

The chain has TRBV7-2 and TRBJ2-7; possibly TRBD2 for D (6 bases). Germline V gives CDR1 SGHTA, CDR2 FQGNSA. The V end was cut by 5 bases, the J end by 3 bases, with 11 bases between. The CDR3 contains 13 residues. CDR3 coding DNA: TGTGCCAGCAGCCGTACTAGCTACTACGAGCAGTACTTC. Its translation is CASSRTSYYEQYF.

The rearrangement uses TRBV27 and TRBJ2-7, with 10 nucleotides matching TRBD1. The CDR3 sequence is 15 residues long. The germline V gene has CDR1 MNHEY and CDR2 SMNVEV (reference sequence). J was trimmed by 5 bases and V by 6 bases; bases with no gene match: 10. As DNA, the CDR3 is TGTGCCAGCAGACCCGGGACAGGGGTTCGTCACGAGCAGTACTTC. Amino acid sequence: CASRPGTGVRHEQYF.

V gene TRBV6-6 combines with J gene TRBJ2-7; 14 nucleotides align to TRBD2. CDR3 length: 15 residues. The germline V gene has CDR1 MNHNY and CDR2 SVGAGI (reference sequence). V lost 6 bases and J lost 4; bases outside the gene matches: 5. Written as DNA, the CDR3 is TGTGCCAGCAGCGGACTAGCGGGGGGCGCTTACGAGCAGTACTTC. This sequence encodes CASSGLAGGAYEQYF.

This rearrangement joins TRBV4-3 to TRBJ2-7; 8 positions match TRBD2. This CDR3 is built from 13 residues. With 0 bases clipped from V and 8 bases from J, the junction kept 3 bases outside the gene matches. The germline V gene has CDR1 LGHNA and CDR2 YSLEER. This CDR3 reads CASSQDRGGKQYF. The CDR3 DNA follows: TGCGCCAGCAGCCAAGATCGGGGGGGGAAGCAGTACTTC.

The CDR3 DNA sequence: TGTGCCAGCAGCGCTGGGGGAGCGGGGGTTCAAGAGACCCAGTACTTC. Translated, it gives CASSAGGAGVQETQYF. The genes are TRBV9 and TRBJ2-5; 8 positions match TRBD2. The trim removed 3 bases at V and 2 bases at J, leaving 9 bases unmatched. The CDR3 sequence is 16 residues long. CDR1 and CDR2 (germline): SGDLS, YYNGEE.

CDR3 region: CASNRDRGSNEQFF. The CDR3 DNA is TGTGCCAGCAATCGGGACAGGGGATCCAATGAGCAGTTCTTC. The chain carries TRBV2 and TRBJ2-1; 10 bases line up with TRBD1. This CDR3 contains 14 residues. The germline V gene has CDR1 SNHLY and CDR2 FYNNEI. V shed 7 bases, J shed 6 bases, and the junction held 6 bases outside the gene matches.

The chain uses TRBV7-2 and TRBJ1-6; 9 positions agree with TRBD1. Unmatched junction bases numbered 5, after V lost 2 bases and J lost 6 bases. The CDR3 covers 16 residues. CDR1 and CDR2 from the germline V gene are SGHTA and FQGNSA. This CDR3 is CASSLTGTGINSPLHF. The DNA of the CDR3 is TGTGCCAGCAGCTTAACCGGGACAGGGATTAATTCACCCCTCCACTTT.

CDR3 DNA: TGTGCCAGCTCACCTCTACTCACAGCGAACACCGGGGAGCTGTTTTTT. It specifies CASSPLLTANTGELFF. The chain joins TRBV18 to TRBJ2-2; D is unclear. V lost 3 bases and J 0 bases, leaving 11 bases between the germline ends. Looked up from germline, CDR1 is KGHSH and CDR2 is LQKENI. The CDR3 extends over 16 amino acids.

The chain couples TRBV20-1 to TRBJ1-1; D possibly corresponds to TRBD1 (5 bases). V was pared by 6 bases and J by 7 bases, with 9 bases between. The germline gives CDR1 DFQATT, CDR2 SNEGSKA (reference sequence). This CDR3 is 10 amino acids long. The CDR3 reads CSARDSEAFF. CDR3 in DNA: TGCAGTGCACGCGACAGTGAAGCTTTCTTT.

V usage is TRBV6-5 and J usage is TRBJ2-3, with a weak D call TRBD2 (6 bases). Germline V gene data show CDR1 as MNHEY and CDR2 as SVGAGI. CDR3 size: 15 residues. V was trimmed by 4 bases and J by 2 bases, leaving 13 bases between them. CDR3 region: CASSFGGPITDTQYF. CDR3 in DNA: TGTGCCAGCAGTTTTGGAGGGCCAATCACAGATACGCAGTATTTT.

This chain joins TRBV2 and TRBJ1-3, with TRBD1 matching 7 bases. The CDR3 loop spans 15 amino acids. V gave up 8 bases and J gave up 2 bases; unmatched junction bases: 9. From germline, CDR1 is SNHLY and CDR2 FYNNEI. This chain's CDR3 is CASFPTGVTGNTIYF. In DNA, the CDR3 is TGTGCCAGCTTTCCAACAGGGGTAACTGGAAACACCATATATTTT.

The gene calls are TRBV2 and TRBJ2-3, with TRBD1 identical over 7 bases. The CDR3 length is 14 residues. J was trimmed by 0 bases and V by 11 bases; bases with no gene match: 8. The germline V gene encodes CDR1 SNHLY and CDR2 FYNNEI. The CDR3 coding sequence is TGTGCCTCACTCGGGACAGCTAGCACAGATACGCAGTATTTT. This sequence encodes CASLGTASTDTQYF. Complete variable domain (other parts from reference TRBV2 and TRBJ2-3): EPEVTQTPSHQVTQMGQEVILRCVPISNHLYFYWYRQILGQKVEFLVSFYNNEISEKSEIFDDQFSVERPDGSNFTLKIRSTKLEDSAMYFCASLGTASTDTQYFGPGTRLTVL.

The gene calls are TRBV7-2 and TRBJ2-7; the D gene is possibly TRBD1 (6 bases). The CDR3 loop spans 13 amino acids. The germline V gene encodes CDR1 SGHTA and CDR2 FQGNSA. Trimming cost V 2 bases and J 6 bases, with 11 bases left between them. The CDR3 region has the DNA TGTGCCAGCAGCTTAACAGGGTATGGCGAGCAGTACTTC. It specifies CASSLTGYGEQYF.

The CDR3 sequence is CASSPEGLAIAEQYF. DNA for the CDR3: TGTGCCAGCAGCCCAGAGGGACTAGCGATAGCCGAGCAGTACTTC. The V and J genes are TRBV9 and TRBJ2-7; 10 bases are a match to TRBD2. V lost 4 bases, J lost 6 bases, and 10 bases stayed unmatched. CDR3 length: 15 amino acids. Germline CDR1 reads SGDLS; CDR2 reads YYNGEE.

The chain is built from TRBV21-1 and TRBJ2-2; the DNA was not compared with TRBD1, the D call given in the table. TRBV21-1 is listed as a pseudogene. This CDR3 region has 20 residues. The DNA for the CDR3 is TGTGCCAGCAGCTCCCGAAGGGGCAGGGGGCCTTTCTTTAACACCGGGGAGCTGTTTTTT. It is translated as CASSSRRGRGPFFNTGELFF.

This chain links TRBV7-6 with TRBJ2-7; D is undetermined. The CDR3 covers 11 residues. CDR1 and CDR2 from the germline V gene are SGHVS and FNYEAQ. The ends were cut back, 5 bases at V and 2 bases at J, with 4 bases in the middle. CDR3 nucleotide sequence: TGTGCCAGCAGCGGAGCCTACGAGCAGTACTTC. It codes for CASSGAYEQYF. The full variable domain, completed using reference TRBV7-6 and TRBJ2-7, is GAGVSQSPRYKVTKRGQDVALRCDPISGHVSLYWYRQALGQGPEFLTYFNYEAQQDKSGLPNDRFSAERPEGSISTLTIQRTEQRDSAMYRCASSGAYEQYFGPGTRLTVT.

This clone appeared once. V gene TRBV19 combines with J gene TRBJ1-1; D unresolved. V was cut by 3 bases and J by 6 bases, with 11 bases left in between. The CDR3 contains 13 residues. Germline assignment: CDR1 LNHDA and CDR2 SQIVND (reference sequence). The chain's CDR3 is CASSIGVASEAFF. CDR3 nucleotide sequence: TGTGCCAGTAGTATCGGTGTCGCTTCTGAAGCTTTCTTT.